This passage covers 11 T cell receptor beta chains from one sample sequenced in a study of blood T cell repertoires in COVID-19. The repertoire was sequenced with immunoSEQ multiplex PCR; TCRdb's copy has only in-frame clones and lacks some. The sample shows 65,000 to 95,000 clones, about 88% of them seen only once. The sequencing input was peripheral blood. The origin of the receptors is a man between 65 and 85 years old with active or convalescent COVID-19.

This rearrangement joins TRBV7-9 to TRBJ2-1; D is unresolved. The germline V gene has CDR1 SEHNR and CDR2 FQNEAQ (reference sequence). CDR3 length: 16 amino acids. With 1 base removed from V and 3 bases from J, the gap between germline ends came to 13 bases. The CDR3 DNA reads as TGTGCCAGCAGCTTAGTCCCCCGGCACAGCTACAATGAGCAGTTCTTC. Protein: CASSLVPRHSYNEQFF.

This chain uses TRBV7-9 with TRBJ2-7; 7 positions match TRBD1. The CDR3 contains 13 residues. V lost 6 bases and J lost 4; bases outside the gene matches: 6. Germline CDR1 and CDR2: SEHNR and FQNEAQ (reference sequence). The CDR3 spells CASRDDREYEQYF. Written as DNA, the CDR3 is TGTGCCAGCAGGGATGACAGGGAGTACGAGCAGTACTTC.

This clone was picked up a small number of times. The identical CDR3 is also encoded by other nucleotide sequences in the sample. The V call is TRBV5-1, the J call TRBJ2-7; 7 nucleotides align to TRBD2. Germline V gives CDR1 SGHRS, CDR2 YFSETQ. The CDR3 totals 14 residues. After removal of 1 base from V and 2 bases from J, the junction contained 3 bases not matched to a gene. CDR3 bases: TGCGCCAGCAGCTTGTTGGGAGGGACCTACGAGCAGTACTTC. Residues: CASSLLGGTYEQYF.

The chain links TRBV18 to TRBJ1-1; 8 bases agree with TRBD1. From germline, CDR1 is KGHSH and CDR2 LQKENI. The CDR3 extends over 14 amino acids. Germline trimming cut 2 bases from V and 1 base from J; bases unmatched to any gene: 0. CDR3 sequence: CASSPDRGNTEAFF. The DNA of the CDR3 is TGTGCCAGCTCACCAGACAGGGGGAACACTGAAGCTTTCTTT.

The chain has TRBV5-4 and TRBJ1-2; TRBD1 matches at 7 bases. There are 15 residues in the CDR3. CDR1 and CDR2 from the germline V gene are SGHNT and YYREEE (reference sequence). With 0 bases clipped from V and 4 bases from J, the junction kept 6 bases outside the gene matches. The CDR3 nucleotides are TGTGCCAGCAGCTTGGGACCGGGACAGAGCTATGGCTACACCTTC. It is translated as CASSLGPGQSYGYTF.

The rearrangement uses TRBV3-1 (or the pseudogene TRBV3-2) and TRBJ2-5, with D tentatively TRBD2 (7 bases). The CDR3 consists of 15 residues. Trimming cost V 1 base and J 4 bases, with 13 bases left between them. Germline V gene lookup returns CDR1 LGHDT and CDR2 YNNKEL (reference sequence). CDR3 DNA sequence: TGTGCCAGCAGCCAAGTCCGGGGGGCTGGAGAGACCCAGTACTTC. Amino acid sequence: CASSQVRGAGETQYF.

The chain is built from TRBV2 and TRBJ2-1; 7 bases fit TRBD1. The V and J ends lost 6 bases and 9 bases, in that order; junction bases with no gene match: 5. CDR1 SNHLY and CDR2 FYNNEI come from the germline V gene. The CDR3 consists of 12 residues. CDR3 amino acids: CASSGTDIEQFF. The CDR3 DNA sequence: TGTGCCAGCAGCGGGACAGATATTGAGCAGTTCTTC.

The J gene is TRBJ1-2, the V gene TRBV7-9; D gene unclear. CDR3 length: 13 residues. V was cut by 2 bases and J by 4 bases, with 8 bases left in between. Germline V gene sequence: CDR1 SEHNR, CDR2 FQNEAQ (reference sequence). In DNA, the CDR3 is TGTGCCAGCAGCTTACTAGAAAGCTATGGCTACACCTTC. Translated, it gives CASSLLESYGYTF.

The chain carries TRBV3-1 (or the pseudogene TRBV3-2) and TRBJ2-7; TRBD2 might be the D (6 bases). The CDR3 sequence is 16 residues long. Per germline, CDR1 LGHDT and CDR2 YNNKEL (reference sequence). With 4 bases removed from V and 6 bases from J, the gap between germline ends came to 22 bases. CDR3 loop: CASSRRGPGRGSEQYF. The CDR3 DNA is TGTGCCAGCAGCCGCCGGGGTCCGGGCCGGGGGTCCGAGCAGTACTTC.

The J gene is TRBJ1-6, the V gene TRBV19; 10 positions agree with TRBD1. CDR1 and CDR2 from the germline V gene are LNHDA and SQIVND (reference sequence). CDR3 length equals 16 residues. Trimming cost V 10 bases and J 6 bases; bases outside gene matches: 12. CDR3 DNA: TGTGCCACCCGATCTAGGACAGGGGGTAGTAATTCACCCCTCCACTTT. Residues: CATRSRTGGSNSPLHF.

The V call is TRBV18, the J call TRBJ1-2; 7 positions match TRBD1. CDR1 KGHSH and CDR2 LQKENI come from the germline V gene. V lost 2 bases, J lost 4 bases, and 13 bases stayed unmatched. CDR3 size: 17 residues. CDR3 residues: CASSPALGDRDIYGYTF. The CDR3 DNA follows: TGTGCCAGCTCACCAGCCTTAGGTGACAGGGACATCTATGGCTACACCTTC. Filled out from reference TRBV18 and TRBJ1-2, the complete variable domain reads NAGVMQNPRHLVRRRGQEARLRCSPMKGHSHVYWYRQLPEEGLKFMVYLQKENIIDESGMPKERFSAEFPKEGPSILRIQQVVRGDSAAYFCASSPALGDRDIYGYTFGSGTRLTVV.